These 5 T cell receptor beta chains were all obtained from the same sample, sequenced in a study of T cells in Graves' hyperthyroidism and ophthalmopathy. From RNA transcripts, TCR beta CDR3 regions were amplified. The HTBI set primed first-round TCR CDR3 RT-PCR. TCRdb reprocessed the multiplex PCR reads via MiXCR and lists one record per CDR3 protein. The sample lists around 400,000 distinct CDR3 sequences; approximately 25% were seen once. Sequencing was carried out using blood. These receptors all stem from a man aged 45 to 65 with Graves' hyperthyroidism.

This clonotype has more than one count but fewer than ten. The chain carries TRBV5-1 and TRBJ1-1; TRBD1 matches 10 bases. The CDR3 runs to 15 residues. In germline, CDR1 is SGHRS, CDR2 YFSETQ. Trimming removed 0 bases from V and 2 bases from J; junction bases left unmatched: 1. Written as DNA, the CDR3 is TGCGCCAGCAGCTTGGGGACAGGGGGAAACACTGAAGCTTTCTTT. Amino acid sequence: CASSLGTGGNTEAFF.

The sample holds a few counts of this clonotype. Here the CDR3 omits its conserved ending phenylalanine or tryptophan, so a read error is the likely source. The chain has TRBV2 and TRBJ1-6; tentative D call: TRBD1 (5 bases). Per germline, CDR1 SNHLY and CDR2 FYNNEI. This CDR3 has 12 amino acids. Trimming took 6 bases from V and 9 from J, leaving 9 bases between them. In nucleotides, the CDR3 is TGTGCCAGCAGGGAGGGACCTTCACCCCTCCACCTT. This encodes CASREGPSPLHL.

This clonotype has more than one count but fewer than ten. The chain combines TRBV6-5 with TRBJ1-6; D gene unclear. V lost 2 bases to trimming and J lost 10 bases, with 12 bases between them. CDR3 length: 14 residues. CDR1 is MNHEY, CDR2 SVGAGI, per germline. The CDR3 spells CASSYRRVPSPLHF. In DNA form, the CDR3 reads TGTGCCAGCAGTTACCGGAGGGTTCCATCACCCCTCCACTTT.

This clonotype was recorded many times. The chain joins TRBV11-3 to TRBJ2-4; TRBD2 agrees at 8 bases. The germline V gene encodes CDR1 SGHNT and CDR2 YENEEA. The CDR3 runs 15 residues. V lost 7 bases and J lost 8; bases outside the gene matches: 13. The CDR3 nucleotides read TGTGCCAGCACCGAAGGGATAGCGGGAAGGGACATTCAGTACTTC. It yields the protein CASTEGIAGRDIQYF. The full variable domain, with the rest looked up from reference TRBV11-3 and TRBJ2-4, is EAGVVQSPRYKIIEKKQPVAFWCNPISGHNTLYWYLQNLGQGPELLIRYENEEAVDDSQLPKDRFSAERLKGVDSTLKIQPAELGDSAVYLCASTEGIAGRDIQYFGAGTRLSVL.

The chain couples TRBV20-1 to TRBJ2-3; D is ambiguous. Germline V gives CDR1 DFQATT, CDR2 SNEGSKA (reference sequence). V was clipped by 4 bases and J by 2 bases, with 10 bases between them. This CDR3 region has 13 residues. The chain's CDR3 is CSATWDVTDTQYF. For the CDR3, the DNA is TGCAGTGCTACCTGGGATGTCACAGATACGCAGTATTTT.